One and the same sample provided the 24 T cell receptor beta chains below, sequenced in a study of T cell repertoires in cytomegalovirus infection. Their specific antigens are unknown. From the reads, TCRdb called clonotypes with MiXCR, one entry per CDR3 protein. The sample has 250,000 to 300,000 distinct CDR3 sequences, 22% seen once. The specimen comprised cultured PBMCs, sampled from culture after CMV antigen stimulation. The receptors originated from a human donor in good health (CMV status not recorded). Some clones in this sample may be carry-over from other donors' samples.

V and J are TRBV12-3 or TRBV12-4 and TRBJ1-2, with TRBD1 matching 8 bases. The CDR3 runs to 14 residues. V gave up 6 bases and J gave up 3 bases; unmatched junction bases: 6. The CDR3: CASSRQGRYYGYTF. The CDR3 coding sequence is TGTGCCAGCAGCCGACAGGGGCGCTACTATGGCTACACCTTC.

There are many counts of this clonotype. The rearrangement links TRBV6-5 to TRBJ2-1; weak D call: TRBD1 (5 bases). Trimming pared 8 bases from V and 5 bases from J, leaving 16 bases between. In germline, CDR1 is MNHEY, CDR2 SVGAGI. The CDR3 consists of 14 residues. CDR3 loop: CASQPTLTDNEQFF. DNA of the CDR3: TGTGCCAGCCAGCCCACCCTGACAGACAATGAGCAGTTCTTC.

This clonotype was found a few times. The rearrangement uses TRBV2 and TRBJ1-1; D ambiguous. The CDR3 consists of 14 residues. Trimming pared 2 bases from V and 2 bases from J, leaving 9 bases between. CDR1 and CDR2 from the germline V gene are SNHLY and FYNNEI. CDR3 protein: CASSETTSNTEAFF. The DNA for the CDR3 is TGTGCCAGCAGTGAAACAACGTCTAACACTGAAGCTTTCTTT.

This chain uses TRBV6-2 or TRBV6-3 with TRBJ2-1; D ambiguous. Germline CDR1 reads MNHEY; CDR2 reads SVGEGT. The V gene lost 2 bases and the J gene lost 9 bases, with 14 bases spanning the gap. CDR3 size: 14 residues. CDR3 coding DNA: TGTGCCAGCAGTTACGATAGACCCCTGGCTGAGCAGTTCTTC. Protein product: CASSYDRPLAEQFF.

This clonotype was counted once. The chain couples TRBV5-4 to TRBJ2-5; 11 bases align to TRBD2. The germline CDR1 and CDR2 sequences are SGHNT and YYREEE (reference sequence). V was pared by 4 bases and J by 0 bases, with 11 bases of the junction left unmatched. This CDR3 spans 18 amino acids. CDR3 in amino acids: CASSPRPILAGDQETQYF. The CDR3 bases are TGTGCCAGCAGCCCCCGACCGATACTAGCGGGGGACCAAGAGACCCAGTACTTC.

In this sample, this clonotype turned up a few times. The chain is built from TRBV19 and TRBJ1-2; 8 bases are a match to TRBD1. J lost 4 bases, V lost 4 bases, and 8 bases had no gene match. CDR3 length: 15 residues. CDR1 is LNHDA, CDR2 SQIVND, per germline (reference sequence). CDR3 sequence reads: CASSSFGQGSYGYTF. The CDR3, as DNA: TGTGCCAGTAGTAGCTTCGGACAGGGTTCCTATGGCTACACCTTC.

This clonotype was picked up a small number of times. The genes are TRBV19 and TRBJ1-5, with TRBD1 as a possible D gene (6 bases). V was shortened by 1 base and J by 0 bases, with 16 bases between the two germline ends. CDR1 LNHDA and CDR2 SQIVND come from the germline V gene (reference sequence). The CDR3 has 18 residues. In DNA form, the CDR3 reads TGTGCCAGTAGTATAGGGATCTCGGGGACACTTAGCAATCAGCCCCAGCATTTT. This codes for CASSIGISGTLSNQPQHF.

This clonotype occurred many times. The rearrangement uses TRBV7-2 and TRBJ2-5; TRBD2 matches 10 bases. Germline lookup yields CDR1 SGHTA and CDR2 FQGNSA. The CDR3 runs to 15 residues. The V and J ends lost 5 bases and 5 bases, in that order; junction bases with no gene match: 8. CDR3 residues: CASSGHHSGRETQYF. The CDR3, as DNA: TGTGCCAGCAGCGGCCACCATAGCGGGAGGGAGACCCAGTACTTC.

This clonotype was seen many times. The chain is built from TRBV11-3 and TRBJ2-3, with D hard to call. Germline CDR1 is SGHNT and CDR2 is YENEEA. Trimming removed 0 bases at V and 6 bases at J, with 19 bases between. The CDR3 totals 17 residues. This chain's CDR3 is CASSLEGRAVGMDTQYF. The CDR3 region has the DNA TGTGCCAGCAGCTTAGAAGGCCGGGCAGTGGGTATGGATACGCAGTATTTT.

This clonotype was recorded at least ten times. The J gene is TRBJ2-1, the V gene TRBV6-1, with TRBD2 matching 10 bases. The CDR3 sequence is 16 residues long. The J segment lost 14 bases and the V segment lost 6 bases, leaving 19 bases of the junction unmatched. The germline V gene encodes CDR1 MNHNS and CDR2 SASEGT. The CDR3 reads CASSSLSASGRLQEFF. The CDR3, as DNA: TGTGCCAGCAGCTCCCTCTCGGCTAGCGGGAGACTACAGGAGTTCTTC.

This clonotype was seen many times. The J gene is TRBJ1-1, the V gene TRBV7-2; no clear D. CDR1 is SGHTA and CDR2 is FQGNSA in the germline V gene. Trimming took off 4 bases at V and 8 bases at J, with 11 bases between the two ends. The CDR3 is made up of 12 amino acids. This CDR3 is CASSSRRLEAFF. The DNA of the CDR3 is TGTGCCAGCAGCTCCCGTCGGCTAGAAGCTTTCTTT. Full variable domain (outside the CDR3, taken from reference TRBV7-2 and TRBJ1-1): GAGVSQSPSNKVTEKGKDVELRCDPISGHTALYWYRQSLGQGLEFLIYFQGNSAPDKSGLPSDRFSAERTGGSVSTLTIQRTQQEDSAVYLCASSSRRLEAFFGQGTRLTVV.

This clonotype has only a few counts. The chain has TRBV12-3 or TRBV12-4 and TRBJ1-5, with D maybe TRBD1 (5 bases). Trimming cost V 6 bases and J 4 bases, with 13 bases left between them. CDR3 length: 14 residues. The CDR3 loop reads CASSRAGLNQPQHF. CDR3 DNA: TGTGCCAGCAGCCGCGCAGGGCTTAATCAGCCCCAGCATTTT.

This clonotype occurred many times. The V gene is TRBV27, the J gene TRBJ1-2; D is undetermined. Germline loops: CDR1 MNHEY, CDR2 SMNVEV (reference sequence). Trimming cost V 5 bases and J 10 bases, with 17 bases left between them. CDR3 size: 13 residues. The CDR3 is CASSRNPDRYYTF. In DNA, the CDR3 is TGTGCCAGCAGTCGTAACCCGGACCGCTACTACACCTTC.

J is TRBJ2-3 and V is TRBV18; D may be TRBD2 (5 bases). Trimming removed 3 bases at V and 1 base at J, with 14 bases between. Looked up from germline, CDR1 is KGHSH and CDR2 is LQKENI. This CDR3 contains 16 residues. CDR3 amino acids: CASSPAGSSGTDTQYF. In nucleotides, the CDR3 is TGTGCCAGCTCACCCGCGGGCAGTTCTGGCACAGATACGCAGTATTTT.

The chain combines TRBV5-3 with TRBJ2-5; 11 nucleotides line up with TRBD2. TRBV5-3 belongs to the ORF category, with a function that is uncertain. The CDR3 contains 16 residues. V dropped 8 bases and J dropped 1; count of bases not matched to a gene: 10. Here the CDR3 reads CASSIGTSGPQETQYF. The CDR3 nucleotides read TGTGCCAGCAGCATCGGGACTAGCGGTCCCCAAGAGACCCAGTACTTC.

The table lists this clonotype with a few counts. The rearrangement uses TRBV28 and TRBJ2-3; 7 nucleotides line up with TRBD2. Losses at the gene ends were 6 bases for V and 2 bases for J; bases not matched to a gene: 8. The CDR3 covers 15 residues. The germline V gene encodes CDR1 MDHEN and CDR2 SYDVKM. CDR3 loop: CASRARGSPTDTQYF. In DNA form, the CDR3 reads TGTGCCAGCAGGGCCCGCGGGAGCCCCACAGATACGCAGTATTTT.

This clonotype has more than one count but fewer than ten. The V gene is TRBV7-2, the J gene TRBJ2-7; 15 bases are shared with TRBD2. This CDR3 has 16 residues. V lost 2 bases and J lost 5; bases outside the gene matches: 4. CDR1 and CDR2 (germline): SGHTA, FQGNSA. CDR3 loop: CASSLPGLAGGDEQYF. The DNA for the CDR3 is TGTGCCAGCAGCTTACCGGGACTAGCGGGAGGAGACGAGCAGTACTTC.

The chain links TRBV6-2 or TRBV6-3 to TRBJ2-1; TRBD2 matches at 15 bases. This CDR3 has 15 amino acids. The germline V gene encodes CDR1 MNHEY and CDR2 SVGEGT. V dropped 4 bases and J dropped 9; count of bases not matched to a gene: 4. The CDR3 nucleotides read TGTGCCAGCAGTTGGACTAGCGGGAGGGAGAGTGAGCAGTTCTTC. Translating it yields CASSWTSGRESEQFF.

This clonotype was detected only a few times. The chain uses TRBV27 and TRBJ2-1; 7 positions agree with TRBD2. The CDR3 is 16 amino acids. The V and J ends lost 5 bases and 6 bases, in that order; junction bases with no gene match: 13. CDR1 and CDR2 (germline): MNHEY, SMNVEV (reference sequence). The CDR3 DNA sequence: TGTGCCAGCAGTGTCGTTGGGGGAGGGCCAGCCAATGAGCAGTTCTTC. This encodes CASSVVGGGPANEQFF.

Points on this clonotype: This sequence may be a read error, since a much larger clone differs from it by one base. The chain is built from TRBV20-1 and TRBJ1-5, with 10 bases matching TRBD1. CDR3 size: 17 residues. The germline CDR1 and CDR2 sequences are DFQATT and SNEGSKA (reference sequence). CDR3 coding DNA: TGCAGTGCGACCGACAGGGGGCAGACTGATAGCAATCAGCCCCAGCGTTTT. Encoded protein: CSATDRGQTDSNQPQRF.

This clonotype was seen many times. For the CDR3, the DNA is TGTGCCAGCAGCTTAGAAACCAGGGTGTTCTATGGCTACACCTTC. This codes for CASSLETRVFYGYTF. The chain is built from TRBV7-9 and TRBJ1-2; TRBD1 might be the D (5 bases). Germline CDR1 and CDR2: SEHNR and FQNEAQ (reference sequence). This CDR3 has 15 residues. Trimming pared 1 base from V and 4 bases from J, leaving 13 bases between.

The chain couples TRBV10-3 to TRBJ1-1; TRBD1 agrees at 8 bases. Trimming at V came to 9 bases and at J to 1 base, leaving 4 bases not matched to a gene. Germline lookup yields CDR1 ENHRY and CDR2 SYGVKD. This CDR3 region has 13 residues. The CDR3 is CAIRTGKNTEAFF. Written as DNA, the CDR3 is TGTGCCATTCGGACAGGGAAGAACACTGAAGCTTTCTTT.

This clonotype was seen a handful of times. The V call is TRBV6-2 or TRBV6-3, the J call TRBJ2-7; perhaps D is TRBD1 or TRBD2 (5 bases each). This CDR3 is 15 amino acids long. Germline V lookup: CDR1 MNHEY, CDR2 SVGEGT. Trimming removed 5 bases at V and 6 bases at J, with 20 bases between. CDR3 nucleotides: TGTGCCAGCAGTATCGGGACGGGTCGTTGGGGCGAGCAGTACTTC. Its translation is CASSIGTGRWGEQYF.

This clonotype was seen more than once but under ten times. The rearrangement links TRBV7-3 to TRBJ2-2; D gene ambiguous. The CDR3 extends over 15 amino acids. V was trimmed by 5 bases and J by 0 bases, leaving 10 bases between them. Germline V gene sequence: CDR1 SGHTA, CDR2 FQGTGA. For the CDR3, the DNA is TGTGCCAGCAGCAATAAGCCTGCGAACACCGGGGAGCTGTTTTTT. Residues: CASSNKPANTGELFF.